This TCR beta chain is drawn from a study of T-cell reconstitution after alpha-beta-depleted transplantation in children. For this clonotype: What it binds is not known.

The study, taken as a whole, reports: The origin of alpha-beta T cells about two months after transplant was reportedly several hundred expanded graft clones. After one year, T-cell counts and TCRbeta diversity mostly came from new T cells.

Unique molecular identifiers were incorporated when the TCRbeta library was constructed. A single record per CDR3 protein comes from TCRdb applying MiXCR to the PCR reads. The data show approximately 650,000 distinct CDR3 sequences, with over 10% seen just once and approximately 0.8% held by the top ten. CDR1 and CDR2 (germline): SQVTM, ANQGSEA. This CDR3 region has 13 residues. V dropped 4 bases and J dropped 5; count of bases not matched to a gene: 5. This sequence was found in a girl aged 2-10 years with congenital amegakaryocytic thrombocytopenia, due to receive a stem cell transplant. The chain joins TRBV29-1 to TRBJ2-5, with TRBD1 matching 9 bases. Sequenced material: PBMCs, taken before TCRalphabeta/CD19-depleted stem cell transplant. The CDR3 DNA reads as TGCAGCGTTGCGTGGACAGGGGATGAGACCCAGTACTTC. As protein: CSVAWTGDETQYF. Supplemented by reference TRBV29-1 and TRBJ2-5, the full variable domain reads SAVISQKPSRDICQRGTSLTIQCQVDSQVTMMFWYRQQPGQSLTLIATANQGSEATYESGFVIDKFPISRPNLTFSTLTVSNMSPEDSSIYLCSVAWTGDETQYFGPGTRLLVL.